The rows below give T cell receptor beta chains drawn from one sample of a study of blood T cell repertoires in COVID-19. Clones were read by immunoSEQ multiplex PCR, and TCRdb kept only the in-frame ones, dropping some. The data hold tens of thousands of clones, with more than 75% observed a single time. The sequencing input was peripheral blood. The receptors stem from a human donor in a cohort sampled during active COVID-19. The CDR3 runs from the conserved cysteine through the conserved F or W. D genes are given only for firm matches. The size entry is marked missing in some rows and otherwise reads once, few, many or a size class.

d_gene	v_gene	abundance	j_gene	CDR3aa	CDR3nt
.	TRBV7-2	.	TRBJ2-7	CASSRTGLEQYF	TGTGCCAGCAGCCGCACAGGGCTCGAGCAGTACTTC
.	TRBV28	.	TRBJ2-5	CASKSETQYF	TGTGCCAGCAAATCGGAGACCCAGTACTTC
.	TRBV5-1	.	TRBJ1-1	CASSLRELNTEAFF	TGCGCCAGCAGCTTGAGGGAGCTGAACACTGAAGCTTTCTTT
.	TRBV7-8	.	TRBJ1-3	CASASGSGNTIYF	TGTGCCAGCGCATCAGGGTCTGGAAACACCATATATTTT
.	TRBV7-8	.	TRBJ1-2	CASSLSETSIYGYTF	TGTGCCAGCAGCTTATCTGAGACATCGATCTATGGCTACACCTTC
TRBD1	TRBV27	few	TRBJ1-5	CASRAGTGGNQPQHF	TGTGCCAGCAGGGCCGGGACAGGGGGGAATCAGCCCCAGCATTTT
TRBD1	TRBV6-6	.	TRBJ2-7	CASRLRRDRDRYEQYF	TGTGCCAGCAGACTCCGACGGGACAGGGACCGCTACGAGCAGTACTTC
.	TRBV6-6	.	TRBJ1-6	CASTPRVQNSPLHF	TGTGCCAGCACCCCGCGGGTTCAAAATTCACCCCTCCACTTT
.	TRBV3-1/TRBV3-2	.	TRBJ2-3	CASVGSTDTQYF	TGTGCCAGCGTGGGCAGCACAGATACGCAGTATTTT
.	TRBV27	.	TRBJ1-6	CASGRDYNSPLHF	TGTGCCAGCGGCCGGGACTATAATTCACCCCTCCACTTT
.	TRBV27	.	TRBJ1-5	CASSFGRSTQPQHF	TGTGCCAGCAGTTTCGGCAGGTCGACTCAGCCCCAGCATTTT
.	TRBV5-1	.	TRBJ2-2	CASRAGENTGELFF	TGCGCCAGCAGGGCCGGAGAGAACACCGGGGAGCTGTTTTTT
.	TRBV6-5	few	TRBJ2-7	CASSFLGIGYEQYF	TGTGCCAGCAGTTTTTTAGGTATCGGGTACGAGCAGTACTTC
TRBD1	TRBV14	.	TRBJ2-1	CASSQGQTYNEQFF	TGTGCCAGCAGCCAGGGACAGACCTACAATGAGCAGTTCTTC
TRBD2	TRBV7-3	.	TRBJ2-3	CASASGVSTDTQYF	TGTGCCAGCGCTAGCGGGGTCAGCACAGATACGCAGTATTTT
.	TRBV27	.	TRBJ1-1	CASSENRDTEAFF	TGTGCCAGCAGCGAAAACAGGGATACTGAAGCTTTCTTT
.	TRBV7-9	.	TRBJ1-2	CASTVIRANYGYTF	TGTGCCAGCACCGTTATCAGGGCTAACTATGGCTACACCTTC
.	TRBV9	.	TRBJ2-3	CASSVSSDTQYF	TGTGCCAGCAGCGTAAGCTCAGATACGCAGTATTTT
TRBD2	TRBV6-6	.	TRBJ2-1	CASSSSGGNNEQFF	TGTGCCAGCAGTTCTAGCGGGGGGAACAATGAGCAGTTCTTC
.	TRBV7-9	.	TRBJ2-7	CASSLGGARQRLGEQYF	TGTGCCAGCAGCTTAGGAGGAGCGCGGCAACGCTTGGGCGAGCAGTACTTC
.	TRBV2	.	TRBJ1-1	CASTETGNTEAFF	TGTGCCAGCACGGAAACAGGGAACACTGAAGCTTTCTTT
.	TRBV18	.	TRBJ1-2	CASSPTEGYGYTF	TGTGCCAGCTCACCAACAGAAGGCTATGGCTACACCTTC
TRBD2	TRBV27	.	TRBJ2-1	CASSLSGGASYNEQFF	TGTGCCAGCAGTTTGAGCGGGGGGGCATCCTACAATGAGCAGTTCTTC
TRBD1	TRBV7-8	once	TRBJ2-7	CASNPRQGYYEQYF	TGTGCCAGCAACCCACGACAGGGCTACTACGAGCAGTACTTC
.	TRBV5-1	.	TRBJ1-6	CASSPGQNNSPLHF	TGCGCCAGCAGCCCCGGACAGAATAATTCACCCCTCCACTTT
.	TRBV2	.	TRBJ1-5	CASSELAGIQPQHF	TGTGCCAGCAGTGAGTTGGCAGGGATTCAGCCCCAGCATTTT
.	TRBV3-1/TRBV3-2	.	TRBJ1-2	CASSQDPGGGYGYTF	TGTGCCAGCAGCCAAGATCCCGGGGGAGGCTATGGCTACACCTTC
.	TRBV3-1/TRBV3-2	.	TRBJ2-4	CASSQRRNIQYF	TGTGCCAGCAGCCAGAGGCGAAACATTCAGTACTTC
TRBD1	TRBV28	.	TRBJ2-7	CASRTQGASHSYEQYF	TGTGCCAGCAGAACACAGGGGGCCTCTCACTCCTACGAGCAGTACTTC
TRBD2	TRBV6-1	.	TRBJ2-7	CASSEARTSGDEQYF	TGTGCCAGCAGTGAAGCACGGACTAGCGGTGACGAGCAGTACTTC
TRBD2	TRBV9	once	TRBJ2-5	CASSLAGGSQETQYF	TGTGCCAGCAGCTTAGCGGGGGGATCTCAAGAGACCCAGTACTTC
.	TRBV5-6	.	TRBJ2-2	CASSPGPRDTGELFF	TGTGCCAGCAGCCCCGGGCCGCGGGACACCGGGGAGCTGTTTTTT
.	TRBV11-2	.	TRBJ1-2	CASRHQQGRLSNYGYTF	TGTGCCAGCAGACACCAACAGGGAAGGCTATCTAACTATGGCTACACCTTC
TRBD1	TRBV7-8	.	TRBJ1-6	CASSDPGQSSSYNSPLHF	TGTGCCAGCAGCGACCCGGGACAGAGTTCCTCCTATAATTCACCCCTCCACTTT
TRBD1	TRBV3-1/TRBV3-2	.	TRBJ1-1	CASSPTGGYRNTEAFF	TGTGCCAGCAGCCCGACAGGGGGGTATAGAAACACTGAAGCTTTCTTT
TRBD2	TRBV6-5	.	TRBJ2-5	CASASRGTRYF	TGTGCCAGCGCGTCCCGGGGGACTAGGTACTTC
TRBD1	TRBV4-2	few	TRBJ2-7	CASRETDRGLSYEQYF	TGTGCCAGCAGAGAGACGGACAGGGGGCTTTCCTACGAGCAGTACTTC
.	TRBV3-1/TRBV3-2	.	TRBJ1-2	CASSQGAGYGYTF	TGTGCCAGCAGCCAAGGGGCAGGCTATGGCTACACCTTC
.	TRBV5-1	.	TRBJ1-2	CASSLAGDYGYTF	TGCGCCAGCAGCTTGGCGGGGGACTATGGCTACACCTTC
TRBD1	TRBV30	.	TRBJ2-7	CAWTPLDRASYEQYF	TGTGCCTGGACCCCCCTGGACAGGGCATCCTACGAGCAGTACTTC
TRBD1	TRBV18	.	TRBJ1-6	CASSPQTGNSPLHF	TGTGCCAGCTCACCACAGACAGGGAATTCACCCCTCCACTTT
.	TRBV4-1	.	TRBJ1-2	CASSQEEGGPRGYTF	TGCGCCAGCAGCCAAGAAGAGGGAGGGCCTCGCGGCTACACCTTC